The clone carrying this T cell receptor beta chain was found many times. Its antigen remains unidentified. The data belong to a study of molecular identifiers for immune sequencing clone quantification. Study-level results: Spiked Jurkat TCR RNA equivalent to one cell was reportedly detectable in around 980,000 naive cells.

In TCRdb, the PCR reads were re-called with MiXCR into one record per CDR3 protein. The data contain approximately 670,000 distinct CDR3 sequences, 15% to 20% of them singletons. J lost 3 bases, V lost 5 bases, and 8 bases had no gene match. This CDR3 has 17 residues. Germline lookup yields CDR1 SGHVS and CDR2 FQNEAQ. The receptor comes from a human donor in good health. Some libraries in this study had Jurkat cell RNA spiked in. The V call is TRBV7-8, the J call TRBJ2-7; 15 bases are a match to TRBD2. The sequencing input was naive CD8+ T cells from blood, with Jurkat cell RNA spiked in. Subset meaning: FACS-sorted CD8+CD4-CCR7+CD45RA+ naive T cells. The CDR3 region has the DNA TGTGCCAGCAGCCTACGGACTAGCGGGGGGGACAACTACGAGCAGTACTTC. As protein: CASSLRTSGGDNYEQYF.